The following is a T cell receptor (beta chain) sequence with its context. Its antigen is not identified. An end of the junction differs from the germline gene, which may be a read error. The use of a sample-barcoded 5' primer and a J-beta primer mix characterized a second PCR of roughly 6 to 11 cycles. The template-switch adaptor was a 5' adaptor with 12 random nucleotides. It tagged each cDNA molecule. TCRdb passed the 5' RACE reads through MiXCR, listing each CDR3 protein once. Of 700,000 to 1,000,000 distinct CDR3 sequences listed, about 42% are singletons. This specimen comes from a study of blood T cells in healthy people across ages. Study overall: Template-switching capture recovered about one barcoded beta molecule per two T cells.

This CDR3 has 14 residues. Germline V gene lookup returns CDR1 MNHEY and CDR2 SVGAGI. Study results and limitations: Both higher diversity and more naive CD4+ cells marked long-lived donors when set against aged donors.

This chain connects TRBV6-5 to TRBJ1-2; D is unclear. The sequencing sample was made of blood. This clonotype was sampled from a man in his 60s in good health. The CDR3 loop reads CACSPDLRVYGYTF. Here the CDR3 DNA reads TGTGCCTGCAGTCCCGACCTAAGGGTCTATGGCTACACCTTC.